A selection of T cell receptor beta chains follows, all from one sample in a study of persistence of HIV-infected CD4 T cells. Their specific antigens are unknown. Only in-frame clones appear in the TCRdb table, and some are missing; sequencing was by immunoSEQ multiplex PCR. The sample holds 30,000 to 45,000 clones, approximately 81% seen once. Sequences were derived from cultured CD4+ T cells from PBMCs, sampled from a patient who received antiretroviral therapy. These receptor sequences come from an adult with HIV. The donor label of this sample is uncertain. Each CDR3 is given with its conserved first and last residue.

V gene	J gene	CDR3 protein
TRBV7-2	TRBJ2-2	CASSLRSLAKNTGELFF
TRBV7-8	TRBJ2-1	CASSPRAFSSYNEQFF
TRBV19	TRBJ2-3	CASSSIGGTDTQYF
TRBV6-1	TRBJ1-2	CASSDQGPWGYTF
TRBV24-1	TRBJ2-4	CATSDDSPSNIQYF
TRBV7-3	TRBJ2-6	CASSLTGDRLSGANVLTF
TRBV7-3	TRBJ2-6	CASSLKSGSGANVLTF
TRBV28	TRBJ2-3	CASSVPGITDTQYF
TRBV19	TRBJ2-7	CASSVTILTYEQYF
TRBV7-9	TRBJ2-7	CASSLSSEQYF
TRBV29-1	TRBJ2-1	CSGRQGHGEQFF
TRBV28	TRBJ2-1	CASSPTEEQFF
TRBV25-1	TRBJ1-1	CASRVAAGTEAFF
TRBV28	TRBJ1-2	CASSLQRDYGYTF
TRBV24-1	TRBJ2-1	CATSDSLGSGLYNEQFF
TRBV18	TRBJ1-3	CASSPLGTDGNTIYF
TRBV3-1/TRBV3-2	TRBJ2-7	CASSQRAGSYEQYF
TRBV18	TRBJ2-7	CASSLSGISYEQYF
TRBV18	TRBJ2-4	CASSPLDRENIQYF
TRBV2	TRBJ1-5	CASSGSNSNQPQHF
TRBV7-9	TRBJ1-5	CASSLSGMGQHF
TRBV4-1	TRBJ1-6	CASSQDWGQNNSPLHF
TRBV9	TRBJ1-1	CASSGPDSGNTEAFF
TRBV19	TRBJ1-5	CASSPEGAQPQHF
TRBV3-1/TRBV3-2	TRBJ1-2	CASSQIEGWGYTF
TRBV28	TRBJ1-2	CASREGAPYGYTF
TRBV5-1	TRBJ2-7	CASSLVDSGGSYEQYF
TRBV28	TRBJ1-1	CASRPSGVNTEAFF
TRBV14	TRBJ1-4	CASRDTLTNEKLFF
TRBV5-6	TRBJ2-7	CASSPLTGDDYEQYF
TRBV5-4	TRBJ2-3	CASSPGLDRRTDTQYF
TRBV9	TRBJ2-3	CASSARGADTQYF
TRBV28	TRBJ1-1	CASSVPRRAEAFF
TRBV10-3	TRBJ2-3	CAISSGTTGTDTQYF
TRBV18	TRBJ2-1	CASSLSSYNEQFF
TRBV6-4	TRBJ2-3	CASSDSFTDTQYF
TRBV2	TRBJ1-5	CASSVGYSNQPQHF
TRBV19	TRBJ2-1	CASSLGSSYNEQFF
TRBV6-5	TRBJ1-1	CASGREATPNEAFF
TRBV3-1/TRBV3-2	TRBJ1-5	CASSQEVTGMSQPQHF
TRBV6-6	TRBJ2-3	CASSPGSGALGTDTQYF